This T cell receptor (beta chain) was obtained from a study of blood T cell repertoires in COVID-19. Study information: Collection of acute and convalescent COVID-19 samples took place in the United States, Italy and Spain. Sample material is recorded as cDNA or gDNA derived from T cells, B-cell-depleted T cells, or PBMCs.

The germline gives CDR1 SGHNT, CDR2 YENEEA. The ends lost 0 bases at V and 8 bases at J; junction bases unmatched: 7. The CDR3 spans 16 residues. Measured with immunoSEQ multiplex PCR; TCRdb has only the in-frame clones, and not every one. Of fewer than 350,000 clones detected, roughly 90% appear once; the ten largest clones hold 1.5% to 2%. The TCR originated in a woman aged 18-29 years with acute COVID-19. The V and J genes are TRBV11-3 and TRBJ2-1; 10 positions agree with TRBD2. Source material: PBMCs or T cells enriched from blood (not recorded which). The DNA of the CDR3 is TGTGCCAGCAGCTTAGATTTAGCGGGAGGATCCGATGAGCAGTTCTTC. Its translation is CASSLDLAGGSDEQFF.